A selection of T cell receptor beta chains follows, all from one sample in a study of beta chain features in type 1 diabetes. Sequencing used immunoSEQ multiplex PCR; TCRdb keeps in-frame clones, though not all of them. The sample consists of hundreds of thousands of clones, under 15% of them appearing once. Sequencing was carried out using naive CD4+ T cells from blood. These receptors were collected from a man between 18 and 35 years old with type 1 diabetes. CDR3s include the opening cysteine and the closing phenylalanine or tryptophan. The D gene is left open where the match is weak. Clone size appears in some rows only: once, few, many, or a class for an expanded clone.

TRBV5-1,TRBD1,-,TRBJ1-2,CASSSATGGDGYTF,TGCGCCAGCAGCTCCGCCACAGGGGGCGATGGCTACACCTTC
TRBV9,TRBD1,-,TRBJ2-7,CASSGTGQGIDEQYF,TGTGCCAGCAGCGGAACGGGACAGGGGATCGACGAGCAGTACTTC
TRBV10-3,-,-,TRBJ1-5,CAISEERQPQHF,TGTGCCATCAGTGAGGAACGACAGCCCCAGCATTTT
TRBV2,-,-,TRBJ1-2,CASSAQDYGYTF,TGTGCCAGCAGTGCGCAAGACTATGGCTACACCTTC
TRBV6-6,-,few,TRBJ1-1,CASSRWTFEGTEAFF,TGTGCCAGCAGTAGATGGACATTCGAGGGTACTGAAGCTTTCTTT
TRBV7-2,TRBD1,-,TRBJ2-1,CASSLGQGAINEQFF,TGTGCCAGCAGCTTAGGCCAGGGGGCGATCAATGAGCAGTTCTTC
TRBV5-1,TRBD1,-,TRBJ2-2,CASSVGQGAVTGELFF,TGCGCCAGCAGCGTCGGACAGGGGGCTGTCACCGGGGAGCTGTTTTTT
TRBV7-2,TRBD2,-,TRBJ2-1,CASELAGVLNEQFF,TGTGCCAGCGAACTAGCGGGGGTCCTCAATGAGCAGTTCTTC
TRBV19,-,-,TRBJ2-7,CASSIGDGSYEQYF,TGTGCCAGTAGTATAGGGGACGGCTCCTACGAGCAGTACTTC
TRBV5-1,-,-,TRBJ2-3,CASSLAVGTDTQYF,TGCGCCAGCAGCTTGGCCGTAGGGACAGATACGCAGTATTTT
TRBV28,-,few,TRBJ2-1,CASKRTSYNEQFF,TGTGCCAGCAAACGCACCTCCTACAATGAGCAGTTCTTC
TRBV30,-,-,TRBJ1-1,CAWSPLNTEAFF,TGTGCCTGGAGTCCGTTGAACACTGAAGCTTTCTTT
TRBV7-6,-,-,TRBJ2-3,CASSGPGDTQYF,TGTGCCAGCAGCGGTCCCGGGGATACGCAGTATTTT
TRBV5-1,TRBD1,-,TRBJ2-1,CASSWDSFDNEQFF,TGCGCCAGCAGCTGGGACAGTTTCGACAATGAGCAGTTCTTC
TRBV9,-,-,TRBJ1-1,CASSAGQYLNTEAFF,TGTGCCAGCAGCGCCGGACAGTACCTGAACACTGAAGCTTTCTTT
TRBV29-1,-,-,TRBJ1-1,CSPRIGTEAFF,TGCAGCCCACGAATTGGCACTGAAGCTTTCTTT
TRBV7-9,-,few,TRBJ1-1,CASSSATGTEAFF,TGTGCCAGCAGCTCCGCCACAGGCACTGAAGCTTTCTTT
TRBV11-3,TRBD2,-,TRBJ2-3,CASSPAGAEGDTQYF,TGTGCCAGCAGCCCAGCGGGGGCCGAGGGAGATACGCAGTATTTT
TRBV19,TRBD1,few,TRBJ1-5,CASSKQGDQPQHF,TGTGCCAGTAGTAAACAGGGGGATCAGCCCCAGCATTTT
TRBV11-1,-,few,TRBJ2-7,CASSLGRNYEQYF,TGTGCCAGCAGCTTAGGGCGAAACTACGAGCAGTACTTC
TRBV2,-,-,TRBJ1-2,CASSGEGFGYTF,TGTGCCAGCAGTGGCGAAGGGTTTGGCTACACCTTC
TRBV6-5,-,-,TRBJ2-5,CASSRGLETQYF,TGTGCCAGCAGCAGGGGTTTAGAGACCCAGTACTTC
TRBV30,-,-,TRBJ1-5,CAWSVGQPDQPQHF,TGTGCCTGGAGTGTAGGACAACCCGATCAGCCCCAGCATTTT
TRBV30,-,few,TRBJ1-2,CAWSVFQGHGYTF,TGTGCCTGGAGTGTATTTCAGGGTCATGGCTACACCTTC
TRBV9,-,few,TRBJ2-1,CASSTLPDVGEQFF,TGTGCCAGCAGCACCCTTCCGGACGTCGGGGAGCAGTTCTTC
TRBV25-1,-,-,TRBJ1-4,CASSDPRRGFEKLFF,TGTGCCAGCAGTGACCCCAGGCGAGGCTTCGAAAAACTGTTTTTT
TRBV11-3,TRBD2,-,TRBJ2-1,CASSLSGGAYNEQFF,TGTGCCAGCAGCTTGAGCGGGGGGGCCTACAATGAGCAGTTCTTC
TRBV2,-,-,TRBJ1-2,CASTMARAANYGYTF,TGTGCCAGCACGATGGCCAGGGCCGCTAACTATGGCTACACCTTC
TRBV14,TRBD2,few,TRBJ2-7,CASSQDRPAGGPYEQYF,TGTGCCAGCAGCCAAGATCGGCCAGCGGGGGGACCCTACGAGCAGTACTTC
TRBV7-2,-,-,TRBJ1-6,CASSLVWSWGSDNSPLHF,TGTGCCAGCAGCTTAGTTTGGTCCTGGGGGAGCGATAATTCACCCCTCCACTTT
TRBV28,-,few,TRBJ2-1,CASSFSRREQFF,TGTGCCAGCAGTTTTTCCAGACGAGAGCAGTTCTTC
TRBV7-9,-,few,TRBJ2-2,CASSLRERGDTGELFF,TGTGCCAGCAGCTTAAGGGAAAGGGGTGACACCGGGGAGCTGTTTTTT
TRBV15,-,-,TRBJ2-7,CATSRAVAGSYEQYF,TGTGCCACCAGCAGAGCGGTAGCCGGCTCCTACGAGCAGTACTTC
TRBV5-6,TRBD1,-,TRBJ1-4,CASSSLTGGNEKLFF,TGTGCCAGCAGCTCCTTGACAGGGGGAAATGAAAAACTGTTTTTT
TRBV7-9,TRBD1,-,TRBJ1-1,CASSLGSGGGTEAFF,TGTGCCAGCAGCTTAGGTTCAGGGGGAGGGACTGAAGCTTTCTTT
TRBV28,TRBD1,-,TRBJ2-1,CASSPRTGSYNEQFF,TGTGCCAGCAGTCCCCGGACAGGCTCCTACAATGAGCAGTTCTTC
TRBV5-1,TRBD1,few,TRBJ2-7,CASSRQGTYEQYF,TGCGCCAGCAGCAGACAGGGTACCTACGAGCAGTACTTC
TRBV27,-,few,TRBJ2-5,CASSARVGAGTQYF,TGTGCCAGCAGTGCCCGCGTAGGTGCAGGGACCCAGTACTTC
TRBV29-1,-,few,TRBJ1-1,CSVRARKDTEAFF,TGCAGCGTGCGGGCCCGTAAAGACACTGAAGCTTTCTTT
TRBV10-3,-,few,TRBJ1-1,CAIRTGTGMNTEAFF,TGTGCCATCAGAACCGGGACCGGGATGAACACTGAAGCTTTCTTT
TRBV30,-,few,TRBJ1-4,CAWSVLGGEKLFF,TGTGCCTGGAGTGTACTCGGCGGTGAAAAACTGTTTTTT
TRBV7-8,TRBD1,few,TRBJ2-6,CASSSRDSVSSGANVLTF,TGTGCCAGCAGCTCCCGGGACAGTGTGTCCTCTGGGGCCAACGTCCTGACTTTC
TRBV5-6,-,-,TRBJ1-2,CASSSTGPNYGYTF,TGTGCCAGCAGCTCCACAGGTCCGAACTATGGCTACACCTTC
TRBV11-2,-,-,TRBJ2-5,CASSLSVGDGSETQYF,TGTGCCAGCAGCTTGTCAGTAGGGGATGGGTCAGAGACCCAGTACTTC
TRBV6-5,-,few,TRBJ2-5,CASSYSMAGSQETQYF,TGTGCCAGCAGTTACTCGATGGCAGGGAGCCAAGAGACCCAGTACTTC
TRBV5-4,-,-,TRBJ1-2,CATHRDAGTSYGYTF,TGTGCCACCCACAGGGACGCCGGGACCTCCTATGGCTACACCTTC
TRBV30,-,-,TRBJ2-7,CAWSPQVEQYF,TGTGCCTGGAGTCCCCAGGTCGAGCAGTACTTC
TRBV2,-,-,TRBJ1-5,CASGGATSGNQPQHF,TGTGCCAGCGGTGGGGCCACAAGTGGGAATCAGCCCCAGCATTTT
TRBV10-3,TRBD1,-,TRBJ2-1,CAIKPRQGTYNEQFF,TGTGCCATCAAACCCCGACAGGGTACCTACAATGAGCAGTTCTTC
TRBV7-9,-,few,TRBJ2-7,CASSFPVGYEQYF,TGTGCCAGCAGCTTCCCCGTTGGGTACGAGCAGTACTTC
TRBV28,-,-,TRBJ1-1,CAHRRPNTEAFF,TGTGCCCATCGTAGGCCGAACACTGAAGCTTTCTTT
TRBV10-3,-,many,TRBJ2-3,CAISSTDTQYF,TGTGCCATCAGCAGCACAGATACGCAGTATTTT
TRBV9,-,once,TRBJ1-1,CASSVGPMNTEAFF,TGTGCCAGCAGCGTCGGCCCAATGAACACTGAAGCTTTCTTT
TRBV2,TRBD1,-,TRBJ2-3,CASSRDRGPGTQYF,TGTGCCAGCAGTCGGGACAGGGGGCCAGGTACGCAGTATTTT
TRBV29-1,TRBD1,-,TRBJ1-1,CSVGQMNTEAFF,TGCAGCGTGGGACAGATGAACACTGAAGCTTTCTTT
TRBV18,TRBD2,few,TRBJ2-7,CASSPGLAGTYEQYF,TGTGCCAGCTCACCAGGACTAGCGGGGACCTACGAGCAGTACTTC
TRBV2,-,-,TRBJ2-1,CASRVEGPYNEQFF,TGTGCCAGCAGGGTCGAAGGACCTTACAATGAGCAGTTCTTC
TRBV10-3,TRBD1,-,TRBJ2-2,CAIRERDRGPTGELFF,TGTGCCATCAGGGAAAGGGACAGGGGTCCCACCGGGGAGCTGTTTTTT
TRBV6-1,-,-,TRBJ1-5,CASSPGGADNQPQHF,TGTGCCAGCAGTCCCGGTGGGGCAGACAATCAGCCCCAGCATTTT
TRBV30,-,-,TRBJ2-3,CAWRARGLADTQYF,TGTGCCTGGAGGGCCAGGGGATTGGCAGATACGCAGTATTTT